This entry concerns a single T cell receptor beta chain. The antigen is not known. Trimming at V came to 0 bases and at J to 13 bases, leaving 11 bases not matched to a gene. CDR3 length: 15 amino acids. Per the germline V gene, CDR1 is GTSNPN and CDR2 is SVGIG (reference sequence). These data belong to a study of shared clonotypes between healthy human individuals. Regarding the study as a whole: Naive subsets generally had larger estimated richness than memory subsets. A limitation of the genetic and exposure-history diversity represented arose from few donors.

Template for every sorted-subset replicate PCR totaled around 200 ng DNA, roughly 30,000 T cell genomes. Profiling relied on immunoSEQ multiplex PCR, and the TCRdb table lists in-frame clones only, not all of them. This sample has about 1 million clones, with under 80% found just once. The receptor's source is a man between 18 and 29 years old in good health. Sequencing was performed on memory CD4+ T cells sorted from blood. The subset denotes: CD45RA-negative fraction. This sequence joins TRBV30 and TRBJ1-4; 10 bases map to TRBD1. Written as DNA, the CDR3 is TGTGCCTGGAGTGTTACGGGACAGGGGCTCAGGGGACTGTTTTTT. Encoded protein: CAWSVTGQGLRGLFF.